The subject of this entry is one TCR beta chain. What it binds is not known. Clones were sequenced by immunoSEQ multiplex PCR, and TCRdb holds only the in-frame ones, with some missing. The table records 66,000 or so clones, about 80% of them present only once. These data belong to a study of OX40 agonist ivuxolimab in advanced cancers. Study information: Among those enrolled, mean age was approximately 62 years (range about 23 to 90) and approximately 83% were male. Findings and caveats of the study: Not determined was the antigen specificity of the expanded peripheral T cells. Certain nonresponders additionally had low normalized T-cell clonal expansion.

This CDR3 is 13 amino acids long. CDR1 MDHEN and CDR2 SYDVKM come from the germline V gene. Trimming pared 3 bases from V and 4 bases from J, leaving 9 bases between. V and J are TRBV28 and TRBJ1-2, with D possibly being TRBD1 (5 bases). This sequence originates from an adult with an advanced solid tumor such as melanoma, head and neck, liver or kidney cancer. The specimen comprised CD4+ or CD8+ T cells sorted from blood, sampled in a trial of the OX40 agonist ivuxolimab. As DNA, the CDR3 is TGTGCCAGCAGTTTTTCAGGGAGCTATGGCTACACCTTC. Protein sequence: CASSFSGSYGYTF.